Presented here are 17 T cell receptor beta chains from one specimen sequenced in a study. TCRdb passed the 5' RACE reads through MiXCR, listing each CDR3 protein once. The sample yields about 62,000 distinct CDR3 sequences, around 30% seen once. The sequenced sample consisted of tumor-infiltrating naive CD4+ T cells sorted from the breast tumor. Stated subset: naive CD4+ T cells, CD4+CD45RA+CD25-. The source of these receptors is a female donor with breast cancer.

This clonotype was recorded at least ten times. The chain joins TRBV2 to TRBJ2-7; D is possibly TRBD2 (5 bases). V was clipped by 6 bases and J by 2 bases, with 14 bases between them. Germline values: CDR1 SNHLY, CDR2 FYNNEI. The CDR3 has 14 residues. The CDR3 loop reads CASRVSPGTYEQYF. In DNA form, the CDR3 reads TGTGCCAGCAGGGTCAGCCCCGGGACCTACGAGCAGTACTTC.

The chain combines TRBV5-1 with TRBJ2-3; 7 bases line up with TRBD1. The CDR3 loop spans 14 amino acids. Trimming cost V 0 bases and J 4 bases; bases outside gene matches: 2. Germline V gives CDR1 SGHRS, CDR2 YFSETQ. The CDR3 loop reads CASSLATGPDTQYF. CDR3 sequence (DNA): TGCGCCAGCAGCTTGGCGACAGGGCCAGATACGCAGTATTTT.

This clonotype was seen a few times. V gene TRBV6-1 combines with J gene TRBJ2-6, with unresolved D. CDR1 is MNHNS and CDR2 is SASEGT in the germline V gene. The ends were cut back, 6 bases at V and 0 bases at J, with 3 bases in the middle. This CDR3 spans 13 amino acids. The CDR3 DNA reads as TGTGCCAGCAGCTTCTCTGGGGCCAACGTCCTGACTTTC. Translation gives CASSFSGANVLTF.

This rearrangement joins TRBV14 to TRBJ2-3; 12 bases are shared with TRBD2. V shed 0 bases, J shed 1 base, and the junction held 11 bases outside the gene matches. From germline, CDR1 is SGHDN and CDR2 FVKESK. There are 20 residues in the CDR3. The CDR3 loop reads CASSQDRGLAGLRGTDTQYF. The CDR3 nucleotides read TGTGCCAGCAGCCAAGACAGGGGACTAGCGGGCCTGAGAGGCACAGATACGCAGTATTTT.

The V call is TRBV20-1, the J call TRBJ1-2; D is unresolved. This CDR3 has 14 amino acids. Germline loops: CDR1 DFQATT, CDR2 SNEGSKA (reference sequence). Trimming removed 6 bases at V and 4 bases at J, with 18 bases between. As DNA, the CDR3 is TGCAGTGCCCTGGGCAGGCATTGGAGCTATGGCTACACCTTC. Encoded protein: CSALGRHWSYGYTF.

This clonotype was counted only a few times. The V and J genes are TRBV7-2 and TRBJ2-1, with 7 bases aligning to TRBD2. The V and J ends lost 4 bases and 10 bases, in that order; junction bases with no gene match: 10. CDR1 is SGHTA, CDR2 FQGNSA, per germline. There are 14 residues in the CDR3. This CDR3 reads CASSYQRGRREQFF. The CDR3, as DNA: TGTGCCAGCAGCTATCAGCGGGGACGCAGGGAGCAGTTCTTC.

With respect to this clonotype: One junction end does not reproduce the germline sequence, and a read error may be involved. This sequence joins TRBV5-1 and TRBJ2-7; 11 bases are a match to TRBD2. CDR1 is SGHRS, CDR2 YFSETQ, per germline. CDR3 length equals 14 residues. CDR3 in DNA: TGCGCCAGCAGCTTACTAGCGGGGGACTACGAGCGGTACTTC. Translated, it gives CASSLLAGDYERYF.

CDR3 sequence: CASSLFGPGQGAGNTEAFF. The CDR3 DNA reads as TGCGCCAGCAGCCTGTTTGGTCCGGGACAGGGGGCCGGAAACACTGAAGCTTTCTTT. V usage is TRBV4-1 and J usage is TRBJ1-1, with 12 bases lining up with TRBD1. Germline CDR1 MGHRA, CDR2 YSYEKL. After removal of 4 bases from V and 2 bases from J, the junction contained 14 bases not matched to a gene. The length of the CDR3 is 19 residues.

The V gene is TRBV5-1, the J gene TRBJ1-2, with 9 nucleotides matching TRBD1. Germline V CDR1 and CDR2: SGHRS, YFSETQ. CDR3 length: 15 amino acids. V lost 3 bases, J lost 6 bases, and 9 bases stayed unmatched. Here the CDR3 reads CASSSGDRVLDGYTF. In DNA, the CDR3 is TGCGCCAGCAGCTCAGGGGACAGGGTCCTGGATGGCTACACCTTC.

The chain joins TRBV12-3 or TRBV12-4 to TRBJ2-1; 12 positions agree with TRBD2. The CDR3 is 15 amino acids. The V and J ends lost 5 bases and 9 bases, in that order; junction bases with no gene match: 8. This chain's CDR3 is CASSELAGGRGEQFF. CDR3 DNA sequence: TGTGCCAGCAGTGAACTAGCGGGAGGTAGGGGTGAGCAGTTCTTC.

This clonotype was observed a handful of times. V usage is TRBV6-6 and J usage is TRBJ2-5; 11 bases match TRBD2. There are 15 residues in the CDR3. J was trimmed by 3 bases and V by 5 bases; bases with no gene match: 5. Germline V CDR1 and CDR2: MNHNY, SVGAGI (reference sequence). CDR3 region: CASSDPSGGKETQYF. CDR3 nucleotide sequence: TGTGCCAGCAGTGACCCTAGCGGGGGGAAAGAGACCCAGTACTTC.

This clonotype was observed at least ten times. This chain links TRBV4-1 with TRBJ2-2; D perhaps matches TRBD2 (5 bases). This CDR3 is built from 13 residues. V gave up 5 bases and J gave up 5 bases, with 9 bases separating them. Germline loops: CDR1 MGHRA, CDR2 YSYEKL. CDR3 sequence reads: CASSTRGTGELFF. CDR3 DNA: TGCGCCAGCAGCACCCGAGGGACCGGGGAGCTGTTTTTT.

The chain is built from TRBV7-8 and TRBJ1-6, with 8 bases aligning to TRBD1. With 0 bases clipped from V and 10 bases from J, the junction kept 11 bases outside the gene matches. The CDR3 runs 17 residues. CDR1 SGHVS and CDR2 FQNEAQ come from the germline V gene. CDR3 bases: TGTGCCAGCAGCTTAGCCGCGGCAGGGGGCGTCAACTCACCCCTCCACTTT. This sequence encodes CASSLAAAGGVNSPLHF.

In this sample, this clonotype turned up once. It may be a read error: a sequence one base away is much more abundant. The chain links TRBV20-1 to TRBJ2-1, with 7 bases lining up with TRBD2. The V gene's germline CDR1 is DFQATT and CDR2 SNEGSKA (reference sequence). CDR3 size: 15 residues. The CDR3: CSARISGISYSEQFF. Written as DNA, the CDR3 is TGCAGTGCCCGCATAAGCGGGATCTCCTACAGTGAGCAGTTCTTC.

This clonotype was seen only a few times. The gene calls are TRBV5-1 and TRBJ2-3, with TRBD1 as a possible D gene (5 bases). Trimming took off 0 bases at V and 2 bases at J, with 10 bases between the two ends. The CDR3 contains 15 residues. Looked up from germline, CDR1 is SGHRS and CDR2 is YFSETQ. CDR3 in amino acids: CASSLGQGTTDTQYF. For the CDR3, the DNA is TGCGCCAGCAGCTTGGGCCAGGGAACCACAGATACGCAGTATTTT.

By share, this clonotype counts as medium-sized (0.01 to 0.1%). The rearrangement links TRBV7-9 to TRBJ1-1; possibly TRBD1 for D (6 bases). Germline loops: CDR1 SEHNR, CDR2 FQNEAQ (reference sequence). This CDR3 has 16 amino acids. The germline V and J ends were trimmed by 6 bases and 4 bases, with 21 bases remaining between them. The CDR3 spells CASSKIVGGLGTEAFF. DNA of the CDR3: TGTGCCAGCAGTAAAATCGTGGGGGGGCTCGGCACTGAAGCTTTCTTT. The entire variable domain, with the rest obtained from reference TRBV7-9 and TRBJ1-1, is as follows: DTGVSQNPRHKITKRGQNVTFRCDPISEHNRLYWYRQTLGQGPEFLTYFQNEAQLEKSRLLSDRFSAERPKGSFSTLEIQRTEQGDSAMYLCASSKIVGGLGTEAFFGQGTRLTVV.

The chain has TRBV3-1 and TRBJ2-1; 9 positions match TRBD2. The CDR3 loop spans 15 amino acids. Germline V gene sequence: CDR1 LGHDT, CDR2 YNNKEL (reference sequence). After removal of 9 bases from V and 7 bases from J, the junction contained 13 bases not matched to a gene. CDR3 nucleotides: TGTGCCAGTACCTCCGGGACTAGCCTTTTAAATGAGCAGTTCTTC. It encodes CASTSGTSLLNEQFF.